This T cell receptor beta chain was profiled in a study of blood T cell repertoires in COVID-19. Looking at the study overall: The analysed material was cDNA or gDNA that came from T cells, B-cell-depleted T cells, or PBMCs.

This CDR3 has 15 residues. Germline V CDR1 and CDR2: LGHDT, YNNKEL (reference sequence). With V trimmed by 5 bases and J by 4 bases, 10 bases remained unmatched. Authors' data handling: Quantification of nucleated cells was approximated via reference gene primer amplification. The method was immunoSEQ multiplex PCR; TCRdb's version includes in-frame clones alone and lacks a portion of them. That table furnishes V, J and clone size, whereas the DNA furnished D and trimming. The data show some 73,000 clones, 65% to 85% seen once. This sequence joins TRBV3-1 (or the pseudogene TRBV3-2) and TRBJ1-2, with TRBD1 identical over 7 bases. Sequenced: peripheral blood. The receptor comes from a woman aged 60-75 years with acute or convalescent COVID-19. This chain's CDR3 is CASSLGGFDFYGYTF. The CDR3 coding sequence is TGTGCCAGCAGCTTAGGGGGCTTTGATTTCTATGGCTACACCTTC.